This record looks at one T cell receptor beta chain sequence and its context. Its target is not known. Time point noted: newly diagnosed GD, antithyroid drugs for less than 3 months. RNA extracted from PBMCs served as the sequencing template. The entry originates in a study of regulatory T cells in long-lasting Graves disease. Study outcomes and limitations: New patients shared fewer public clonotypes (around 970) than persistent patients did (roughly 2,500).

According to the study, TCR beta libraries were built with iRepertoire HTBI primers and CDR3-region Arm-PCR. TCRdb used MiXCR to reprocess the multiplex PCR reads, holding one entry per CDR3 protein. The profile shows 450,000 to 600,000 distinct CDR3 sequences, roughly 13% of them singletons. The sample also formed part of further work on T cells in Graves' hyperthyroidism and ophthalmopathy. As that report states: Clinical symptoms, serum thyroxine, TRAb, thyroid ultrasound and orbital computed tomography informed diagnoses. First-round RT-PCR of the TCR CDR3 relied on the HTBI primer set. Blood held most thyroid clonotypes expanded above 0.001 frequency.

The source of this sequence is a man between 25 and 39 years old with Graves disease. Sample: peripheral blood mononuclear cells (PBMCs), taken at new diagnosis, from a patient treated with antithyroid drugs.

The CDR3 DNA sequence: TGCAGTGCTAGAGCCGTAGAGGGGGGCTCCTACGAGCAGTACTTC. Amino acids: CSARAVEGGSYEQYF. The gene calls are TRBV20-1 and TRBJ2-7; D is possibly TRBD1 or TRBD2 (6 bases each). CDR1 and CDR2 (germline): DFQATT, SNEGSKA (reference sequence). This CDR3 spans 15 amino acids. V gave up 1 base and J gave up 0 bases, with 13 bases separating them.